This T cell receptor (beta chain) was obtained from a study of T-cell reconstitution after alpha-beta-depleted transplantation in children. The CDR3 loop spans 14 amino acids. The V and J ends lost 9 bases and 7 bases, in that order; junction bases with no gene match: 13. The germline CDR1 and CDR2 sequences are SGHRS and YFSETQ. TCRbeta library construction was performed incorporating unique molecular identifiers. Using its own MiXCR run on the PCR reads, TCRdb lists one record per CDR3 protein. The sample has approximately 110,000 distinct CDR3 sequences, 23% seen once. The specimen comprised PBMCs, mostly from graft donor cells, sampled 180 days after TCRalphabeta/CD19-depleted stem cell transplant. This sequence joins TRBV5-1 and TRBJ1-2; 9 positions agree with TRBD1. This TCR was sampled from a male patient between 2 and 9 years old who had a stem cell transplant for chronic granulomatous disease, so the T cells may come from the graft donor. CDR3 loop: CATPWRQGGFGYTF. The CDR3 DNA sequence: TGCGCCACACCCTGGAGACAGGGGGGCTTTGGCTACACCTTC. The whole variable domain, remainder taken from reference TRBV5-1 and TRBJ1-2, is KAGVTQTPRYLIKTRGQQVTLSCSPISGHRSVSWYQQTPGQGLQFLFEYFSETQRNKGNFPGRFSGRQFSNSRSEMNVSTLELGDSALYLCATPWRQGGFGYTFGSGTRLTVV.